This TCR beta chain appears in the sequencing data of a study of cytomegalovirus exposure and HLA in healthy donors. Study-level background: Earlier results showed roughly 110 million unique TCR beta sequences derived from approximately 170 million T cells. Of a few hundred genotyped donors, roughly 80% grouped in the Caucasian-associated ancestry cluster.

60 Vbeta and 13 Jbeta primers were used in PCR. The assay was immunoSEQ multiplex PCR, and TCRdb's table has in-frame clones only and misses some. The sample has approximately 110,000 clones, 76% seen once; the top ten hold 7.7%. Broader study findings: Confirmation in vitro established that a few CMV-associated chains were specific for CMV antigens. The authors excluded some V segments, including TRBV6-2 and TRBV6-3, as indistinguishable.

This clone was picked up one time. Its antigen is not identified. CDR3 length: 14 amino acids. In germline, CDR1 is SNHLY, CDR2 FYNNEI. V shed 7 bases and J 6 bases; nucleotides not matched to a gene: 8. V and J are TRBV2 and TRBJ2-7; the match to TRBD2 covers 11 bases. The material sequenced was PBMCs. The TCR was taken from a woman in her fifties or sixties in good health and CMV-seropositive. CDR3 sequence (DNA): TGTGCCAGCAACCTACTAGCGGGAGAGGCCGAGCAGTACTTC. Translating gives CASNLLAGEAEQYF.